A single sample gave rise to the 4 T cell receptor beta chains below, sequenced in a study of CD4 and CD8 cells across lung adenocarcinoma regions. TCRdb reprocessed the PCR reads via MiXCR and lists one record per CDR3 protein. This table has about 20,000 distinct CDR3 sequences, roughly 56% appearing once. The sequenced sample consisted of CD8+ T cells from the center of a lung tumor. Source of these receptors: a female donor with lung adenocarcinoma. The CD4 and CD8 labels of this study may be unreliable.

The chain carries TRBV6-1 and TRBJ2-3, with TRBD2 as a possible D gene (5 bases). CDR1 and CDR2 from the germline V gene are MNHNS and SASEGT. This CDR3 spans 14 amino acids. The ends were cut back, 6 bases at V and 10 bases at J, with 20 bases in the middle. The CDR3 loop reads CASSRSSMAGAQYF. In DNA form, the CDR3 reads TGTGCCAGCAGCCGTTCTAGTATGGCCGGGGCGCAGTATTTT.

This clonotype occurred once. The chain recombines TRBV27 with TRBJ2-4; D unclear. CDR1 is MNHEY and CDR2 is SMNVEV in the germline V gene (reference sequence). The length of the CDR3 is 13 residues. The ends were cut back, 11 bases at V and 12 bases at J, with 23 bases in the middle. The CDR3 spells CARGLREQDAQYF. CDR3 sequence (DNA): TGTGCCCGCGGTCTACGTGAACAAGACGCTCAGTACTTC.

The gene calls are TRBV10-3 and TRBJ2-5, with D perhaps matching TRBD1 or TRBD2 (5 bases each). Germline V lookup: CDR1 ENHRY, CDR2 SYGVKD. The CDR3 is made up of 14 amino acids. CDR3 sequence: CAGDGRGDADTQYF. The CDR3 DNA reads TGTGCGGGGGATGGGCGAGGAGACGCAGATACCCAGTACTTC.

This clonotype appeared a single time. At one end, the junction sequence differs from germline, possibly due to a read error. The CDR3 here is CGRGGGGRAADTQYF. CDR3 nucleotides: TGTGGCAGGGGCGGCGGCGGCCGAGCCGCAGATACCCAGTATTTT. V and J are TRBV27 and TRBJ2-3; the D gene is possibly TRBD1 (6 bases). There are 15 residues in the CDR3. CDR1 and CDR2 from the germline V gene are MNHEY and SMNVEV (reference sequence).